A selection of T cell receptor beta chains follows, all from one sample in a study of blood T cell repertoires in COVID-19. Libraries were prepared by immunoSEQ multiplex PCR; TCRdb keeps only in-frame clonotypes and omits some of them. Here the sample spans tens of thousands of clones, about 80% being singletons. Sequencing used peripheral blood. Source of these receptors: a man in his sixties or seventies with acute or convalescent COVID-19. CDR3s include the opening cysteine and the closing phenylalanine or tryptophan. The D gene is left open where the match is weak. Clone sizes are given selectively: once, few, many, or a class where the clone is expanded.

-,TRBV14,TRBD1,TRBJ1-1,13,TGTGCCAGCAGGCCGGAAGGACAGGGGGAGGCTTTCTTT,CASRPEGQGEAFF
once,TRBV6-2/TRBV6-3,-,TRBJ1-2,12,TGTGCCAGCAGTTACTCTAGGAGTGGCTACACCTTC,CASSYSRSGYTF
once,TRBV5-6,TRBD1,TRBJ1-1,17,TGTGCCAGCAGCCCCTCCGGGACAGGGGCAGGGAACACTGAAGCTTTCTTT,CASSPSGTGAGNTEAFF
-,TRBV30,-,TRBJ2-7,15,TGTGCCTGGAGTGGGGACATTAACAGTTACTACGAGCAGTACTTC,CAWSGDINSYYEQYF
-,TRBV27,TRBD1,TRBJ1-6,14,TGTGCCAGCAGTTTTGCAGGGGGCAATTCACCCCTCCACTTT,CASSFAGGNSPLHF
-,TRBV19,-,TRBJ2-5,15,TGTGCCAGTAGTATAGGGCCGGGGAACCAAGAGACCCAGTACTTC,CASSIGPGNQETQYF
-,TRBV5-4,TRBD1,TRBJ1-4,14,TGTGCCAGCAGCTCGGGGACAGGGGCAGAAAAACTGTTTTTT,CASSSGTGAEKLFF
-,TRBV5-1,TRBD1,TRBJ2-3,15,TGCGCCAGCACTCCCACAGGGGCCAGCACAGATACGCAGTATTTT,CASTPTGASTDTQYF
-,TRBV7-3,-,TRBJ2-2,15,TGTGCCAGCAGCCCCCGGACGGGAAACACCGGGGAGCTGTTTTTT,CASSPRTGNTGELFF
few,TRBV24-1,TRBD2,TRBJ2-5,16,TGTGCCACCAGTGATCTTCTAGCGGGAGGGGGCGAGACCCAGTACTTC,CATSDLLAGGGETQYF
-,TRBV2,-,TRBJ2-1,11,TGTGCCAGCACCAGGATTAATGAGCAGTTCTTC,CASTRINEQFF
-,TRBV6-1,-,TRBJ1-4,14,TGTGCCAGCAGTGAAGAGGGGCCTAATGAAAAACTGTTTTTT,CASSEEGPNEKLFF
-,TRBV19,-,TRBJ2-1,15,TGTGCCAGTAGTCCTCCAGCTAGCTCCTACAATGAGCAGTTCTTC,CASSPPASSYNEQFF
-,TRBV20-1,-,TRBJ1-6,13,TGCAGTGCTAGTACGGGGTTTCGTTCACCCCTCCACTTT,CSASTGFRSPLHF
-,TRBV6-4,-,TRBJ2-2,13,TGTGCCAGCAGTGACTCAGGGGTAGGGGAGCTGTTTTTT,CASSDSGVGELFF
-,TRBV18,-,TRBJ1-2,13,TGTGCCAGCTCACCTTCCGGAGACGGTGGCTACACCTTC,CASSPSGDGGYTF
-,TRBV27,-,TRBJ1-2,13,TGTGCCAGCAGTTTAAATTCAGGGAATGGCTACACCTTC,CASSLNSGNGYTF
-,TRBV27,-,TRBJ2-7,13,TGTGCCAGCAGTTATTCTTCTTACTACGAGCAGTACTTC,CASSYSSYYEQYF
-,TRBV7-2,-,TRBJ2-5,13,TGTGCCAGCAGCTTGTCGTACCAAGAGACCCAGTACTTC,CASSLSYQETQYF
-,TRBV3-1/TRBV3-2,-,TRBJ1-2,15,TGTGCCAGCAGCCAAGCTATGTCGGGGGACTATGGCTACACCTTC,CASSQAMSGDYGYTF
-,TRBV30,TRBD1,TRBJ2-7,12,TGTGCCTGGGGGACAGGGGCCTACGAGCAGTACTTC,CAWGTGAYEQYF
-,TRBV28,TRBD1,TRBJ1-5,16,TGTGCCAGCAGTCCACAACCGGGACAGGGAAATCAGCCCCAGCATTTT,CASSPQPGQGNQPQHF